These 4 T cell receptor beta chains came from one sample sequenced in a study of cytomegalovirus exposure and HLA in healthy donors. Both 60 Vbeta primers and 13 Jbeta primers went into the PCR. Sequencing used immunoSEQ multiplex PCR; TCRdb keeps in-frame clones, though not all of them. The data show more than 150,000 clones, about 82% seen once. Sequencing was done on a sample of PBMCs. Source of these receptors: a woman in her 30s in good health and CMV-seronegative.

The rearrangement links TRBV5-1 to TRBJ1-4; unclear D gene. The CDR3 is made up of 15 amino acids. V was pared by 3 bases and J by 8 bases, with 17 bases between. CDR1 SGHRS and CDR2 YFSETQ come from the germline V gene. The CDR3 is CASSSTHPGKEKLFF. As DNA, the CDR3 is TGCGCCAGCAGCTCCACCCACCCCGGGAAGGAAAAACTGTTTTTT.

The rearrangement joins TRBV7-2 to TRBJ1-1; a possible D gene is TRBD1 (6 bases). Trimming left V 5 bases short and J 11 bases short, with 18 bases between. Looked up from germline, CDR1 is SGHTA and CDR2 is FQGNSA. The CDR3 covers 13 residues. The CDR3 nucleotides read TGTGCCAGCAGCCCTGGATGGCAGCAGGGGGCTTTCTTT. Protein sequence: CASSPGWQQGAFF.

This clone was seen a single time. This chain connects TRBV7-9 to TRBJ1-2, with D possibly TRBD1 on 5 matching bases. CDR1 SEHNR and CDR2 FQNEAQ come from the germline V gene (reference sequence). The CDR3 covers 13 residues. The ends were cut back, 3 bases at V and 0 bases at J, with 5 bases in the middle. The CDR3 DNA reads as TGTGCCAGCAGCTTGGACACTAACTATGGCTACACCTTC. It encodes CASSLDTNYGYTF.

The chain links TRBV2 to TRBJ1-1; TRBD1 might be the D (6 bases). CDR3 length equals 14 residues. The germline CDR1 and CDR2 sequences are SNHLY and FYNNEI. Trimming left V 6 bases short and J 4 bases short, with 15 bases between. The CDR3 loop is CASRRQETLTEAFF. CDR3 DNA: TGTGCCAGCAGGAGACAGGAGACCCTCACTGAAGCTTTCTTT.